This T cell receptor beta chain was captured by sequencing in a study of T cell responses to AZD1222 COVID-19 vaccine (dated by TCRdb to the early 2020s). For the wider study: Because spike-specific TCR depth and breadth did not differ between the two schedules, AZD1222 recipients who got a second dose at roughly 4 weeks were pooled with those who got a second dose at roughly 12 weeks. TCR sequencing was performed for 230 to 250 trial participants, of whom roughly 200 were given two doses of AZD1222 and some 26 were given two doses of MenACWY control vaccine. Enrollment into the trials was organized by age into subgroups of 18-55, 56-69 and 70-plus years, and those subgroups contained roughly 140, 27 and 60 TCR-sequenced participants, respectively.

The CDR3 regions of human TCRbeta chains were subjected to immunosequencing. In the paper's pipeline: TCRs in the repertoires were compared against a reference library of SARS-CoV-2-specific TCRs that had been generated with the MIRA antigen-specificity platform. Breadth meant the fraction of unique TCRs that were SARS-CoV-2-associated, whereas depth meant the fraction of total T cells that were SARS-CoV-2-associated. Using the MIRA data, each spike-specific TCR was mapped to the spike region that the TCR reacts to and placed in a CD4 or CD8 class. Log10-transformed breadth and depth values were compared by one-way ANOVA with Sidak's multiple comparisons tests. TCRdb carries this immuneACCESS record with in-frame sequences only. Its versions omit some clonotypes, under half of them owing to an unresolved V gene in the studies checked, with the rest unexplained. V, J and clone size are those of that table, while D and trimming were read from the DNA. This sample gives 150,000 or so clones in total; about nine tenths of them show up just once. The ten largest make up around 1.5% of the sample.

Beyond this particular receptor, the publication reports: The vaccine-associated CD4 TCRs covered the entire spike protein, and the dominant responses fell in regions 160-218 and 743-854. Reportedly, close to half of the unique spike-specific TCRs recognized epitopes lying outside the regions that are mutated in the B.1.351 and B.1.1.7 variants. After two AZD1222 doses, both the breadth and the depth of spike-specific TCRs were significantly higher than at day 0 and than in MenACWY recipients. In the small 56-69-year group, the increase in depth fell short of significance, most likely because of low power. Because no day 14 peak-response samples were available, repertoires were characterized only after the peak T cell response. Participants were mostly white British, with more females than males. The authors suggested clonal diversity may have been underestimated. Conclusions about previously exposed vaccinees were limited because only six AZD1222 recipients were SARS-CoV-2 seropositive at baseline.

Details on this clone: This receptor's antigen is unknown. Base qualities are not at hand, and no much larger clone is one base apart.

The label giving this sample's time point can be read as: baseline before first vaccination. Vaccinee samples came from UK trials COV001 and COV002, including a single-blind randomized controlled phase 2/3 trial of AZD1222 (ChAdOx1 nCoV-19) in healthy adults. For TCRbeta chain sequencing, PBMC samples were collected from trial participants at day 0 and at day 28 after the second dose. CDR3 length: 15 amino acids, cysteine to phenylalanine. Of the read, only the CDR3 DNA is kept; its 45 bases are in frame from base 1. The V end loses 5 bases and the J end loses 4 bases, and a stretch of 14 bases separates them. Per the germline V gene (reference sequence), LNHNV is the CDR1 and YYDKDF is the CDR2.

Recombination linked TRBV15 to TRBJ2-2; the D gene is perhaps TRBD2, on 6 matching bases. This sample comprised peripheral blood, obtained on day 0 of AZD1222 vaccination. The receptor was isolated from an adult in good health. In nucleotides, the sequence is TGTGCCACCAGCTTAAGGGGAGGCGCCACCGGGGAGCTGTTTTTT. This gives the protein CATSLRGGATGELFF.